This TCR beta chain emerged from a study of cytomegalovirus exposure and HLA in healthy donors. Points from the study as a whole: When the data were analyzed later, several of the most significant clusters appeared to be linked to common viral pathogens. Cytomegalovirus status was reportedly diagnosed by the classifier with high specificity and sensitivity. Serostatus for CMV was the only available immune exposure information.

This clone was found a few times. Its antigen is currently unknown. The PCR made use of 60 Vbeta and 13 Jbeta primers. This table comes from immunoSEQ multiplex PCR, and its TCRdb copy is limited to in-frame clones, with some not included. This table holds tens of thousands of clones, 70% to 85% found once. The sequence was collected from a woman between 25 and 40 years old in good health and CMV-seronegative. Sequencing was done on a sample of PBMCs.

CDR3 protein: CASSETLGQGRPNEQFF. The CDR3 DNA is TGTGCCAGCAGTGAGACCTTGGGACAGGGTAGGCCCAATGAGCAGTTCTTC. The chain has TRBV6-1 and TRBJ2-1; 9 positions agree with TRBD1. The germline gives CDR1 MNHNS, CDR2 SASEGT. The V and J ends lost 3 bases and 6 bases, in that order; junction bases with no gene match: 12. The length of the CDR3 is 17 residues.